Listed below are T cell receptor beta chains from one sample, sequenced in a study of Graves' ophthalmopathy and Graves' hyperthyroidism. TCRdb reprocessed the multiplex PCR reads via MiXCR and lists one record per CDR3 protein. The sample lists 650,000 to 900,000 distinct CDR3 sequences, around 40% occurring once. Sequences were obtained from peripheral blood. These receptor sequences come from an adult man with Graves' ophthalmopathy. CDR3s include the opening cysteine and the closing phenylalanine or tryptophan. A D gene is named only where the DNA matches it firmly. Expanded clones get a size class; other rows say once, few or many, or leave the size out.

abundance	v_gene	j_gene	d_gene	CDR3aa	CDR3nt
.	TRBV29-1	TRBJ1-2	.	CSVDGGLIDGYTF	TGCAGCGTTGATGGGGGGTTAATAGACGGCTACACCTTC
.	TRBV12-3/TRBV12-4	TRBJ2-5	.	CASSSRGVGETQYF	TGTGCCAGCAGTTCTAGGGGGGTCGGAGAGACCCAGTACTTC
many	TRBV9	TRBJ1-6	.	CASSVGTLHNSPLHF	TGTGCCAGCAGCGTAGGGACACTGCATAATTCACCCCTCCACTTT
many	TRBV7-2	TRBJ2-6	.	CASSPPQHAANVLTF	TGTGCCAGCAGCCCCCCACAACATGCGGCCAACGTCCTGACTTTC
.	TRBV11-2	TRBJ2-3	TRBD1	CASSLHRDRGTDTQYF	TGTGCCAGCAGCTTACACCGGGACAGGGGGACAGATACGCAGTATTTT
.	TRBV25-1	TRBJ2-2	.	CASSLAGYPGELFF	TGTGCCAGCAGCTTGGCAGGGTACCCCGGGGAGCTGTTTTTT
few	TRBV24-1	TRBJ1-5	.	CASSLSDSRQPQHF	TGTGCCAGCAGTTTATCGGACAGCCGTCAGCCCCAGCATTTT
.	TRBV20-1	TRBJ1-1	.	CSARALSETEAFF	TGCAGTGCTAGAGCCCTGTCTGAGACTGAAGCTTTCTTT
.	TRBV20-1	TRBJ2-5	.	CMAGGQEKETQYF	TGCATGGCTGGGGGGCAAGAGAAAGAGACCCAGTACTTC
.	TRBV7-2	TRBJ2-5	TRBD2	CASSLGTGLAGLFMRETQYF	TGTGCCAGCAGCTTAGGAACGGGACTAGCGGGATTGTTTATGCGAGAGACCCAGTACTTC
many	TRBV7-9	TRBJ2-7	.	CASSLQGEQYF	TGTGCCAGCAGCTTACAGGGTGAGCAGTACTTC
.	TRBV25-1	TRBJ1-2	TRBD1	CASSLTLRGRNYGYTF	TGTGCCAGCAGCCTAACTCTCAGGGGGCGGAACTATGGCTACACCTTC
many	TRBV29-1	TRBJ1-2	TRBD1	CSVGTGQTANYGYTF	TGCAGCGTTGGTACGGGACAGACAGCTAACTATGGCTACACCTTC
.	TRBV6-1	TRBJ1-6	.	CASRSGDTYNSPLHF	TGTGCCAGCCGATCAGGGGATACATATAATTCACCCCTCCACTTT
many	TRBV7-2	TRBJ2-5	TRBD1	CASSSWDRKQETQYF	TGTGCCAGCAGCTCCTGGGACAGAAAACAAGAGACCCAGTACTTC
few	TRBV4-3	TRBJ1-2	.	CASSQERQDYGYTF	TGCGCCAGCAGCCAAGAGAGGCAGGACTATGGCTACACCTTC
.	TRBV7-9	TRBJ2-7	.	CASSTNQGYEQYF	TGTGCCAGCTCAACAAATCAGGGCTACGAGCAGTACTTC
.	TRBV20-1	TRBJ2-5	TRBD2	CSAFSGRQETQYF	TGCAGTGCTTTTAGCGGGAGACAAGAGACCCAGTACTTC
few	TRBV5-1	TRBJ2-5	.	CASTASGAQTQYF	TGCGCCAGCACCGCATCGGGGGCACAGACCCAGTACTTC
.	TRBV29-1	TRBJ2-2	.	CSVLGQKENTGELFF	TGCAGCGTTCTCGGACAGAAAGAGAACACCGGGGAGCTGTTTTTT
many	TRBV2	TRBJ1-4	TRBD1	CASSKDRDGEKLFF	TGTGCCAGCAGTAAGGACAGGGATGGTGAAAAACTGTTTTTT
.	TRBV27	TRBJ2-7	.	CASSLSEDYEQYF	TGTGCCAGCAGTTTATCCGAGGACTACGAGCAGTACTTC
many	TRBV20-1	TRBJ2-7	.	CSARGSRDYEQYF	TGCAGTGCTAGGGGATCCCGGGACTACGAGCAGTACTTC
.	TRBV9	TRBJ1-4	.	CASSREGDPTNEKLFF	TGTGCCAGCAGCCGTGAAGGGGACCCAACTAATGAAAAACTGTTTTTT
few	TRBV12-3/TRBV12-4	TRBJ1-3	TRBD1	CASSHRGQGNTIYF	TGTGCCAGCAGCCACAGGGGGCAGGGAAACACCATATATTTT
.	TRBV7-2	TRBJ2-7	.	CASSLDGRMPYEQYF	TGTGCCAGCAGCTTAGACGGGCGTATGCCCTACGAGCAGTACTTC
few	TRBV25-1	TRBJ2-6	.	CASSLRAFSGANVLTF	TGTGCCAGCAGTCTTAGGGCCTTCTCTGGGGCCAACGTCCTGACTTTC
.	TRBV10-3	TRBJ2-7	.	CASRTGRIAGEQYF	TGTGCCAGCAGAACGGGCCGTATCGCCGGGGAGCAGTACTTC
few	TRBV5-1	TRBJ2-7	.	CASSLESRGNEQYF	TGCGCCAGCAGCTTGGAGAGTAGGGGAAACGAGCAGTACTTC
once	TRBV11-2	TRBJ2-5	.	CASSLVTETQCF	TGTGCCAGCAGCTTAGTGACAGAGACCCAGTGCTTC
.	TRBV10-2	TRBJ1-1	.	CASSYSGVLTEAFF	TGTGCCAGCAGTTACTCCGGGGTTCTGACTGAAGCTTTCTTT
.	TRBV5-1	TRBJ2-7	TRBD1	CASSLPGTGAYEQYF	TGTGCCAGCAGCTTACCAGGGACAGGGGCCTACGAGCAGTACTTC
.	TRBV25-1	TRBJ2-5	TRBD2	CASSETGGGTQYF	TGTGCCAGCAGCGAAACGGGGGGGGGGACCCAGTACTTC
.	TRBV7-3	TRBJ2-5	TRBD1	CASSSSPGQGDWETQYF	TGTGCCAGCAGCTCATCCCCGGGACAGGGGGATTGGGAGACCCAGTACTTC
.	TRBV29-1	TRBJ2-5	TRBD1	CSVDEGRGHGETQYF	TGCAGCGTTGATGAGGGCAGGGGGCATGGGGAGACCCAGTACTTC
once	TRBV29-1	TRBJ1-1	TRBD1	CSSLGQGLNTEAFF	TGCAGCAGCCTAGGACAGGGGCTGAACACTGAAGCTTTCTTT
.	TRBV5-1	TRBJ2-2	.	CASSPEGPLTGELFF	TGCGCCAGCAGCCCGGAAGGACCCCTAACCGGGGAGCTGTTTTTT
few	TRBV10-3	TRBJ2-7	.	CASSYRPSSEDPYEQYF	TGTGCCAGCAGTTACCGTCCCTCTAGCGAGGACCCCTACGAGCAGTACTTC
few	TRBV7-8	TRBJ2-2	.	CASSLQGARGYGELFF	TGTGCCAGCAGCTTACAGGGAGCTAGGGGATACGGGGAGCTGTTTTTT
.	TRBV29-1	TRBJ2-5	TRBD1	CSVGGQGVPETQYF	TGCAGCGTTGGCGGACAGGGGGTTCCCGAGACCCAGTACTTC
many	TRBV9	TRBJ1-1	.	CASSPQGEMNTEAFF	TGTGCCAGCAGCCCCCAAGGGGAAATGAACACTGAAGCTTTCTTT
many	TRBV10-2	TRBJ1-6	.	CASSPDYNSPLHF	TGCGCCAGCAGTCCAGATTATAATTCACCCCTCCACTTT
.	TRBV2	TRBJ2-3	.	CASKSSGGTDTQYF	TGTGCCAGCAAGTCGTCGGGGGGCACAGATACGCAGTATTTT